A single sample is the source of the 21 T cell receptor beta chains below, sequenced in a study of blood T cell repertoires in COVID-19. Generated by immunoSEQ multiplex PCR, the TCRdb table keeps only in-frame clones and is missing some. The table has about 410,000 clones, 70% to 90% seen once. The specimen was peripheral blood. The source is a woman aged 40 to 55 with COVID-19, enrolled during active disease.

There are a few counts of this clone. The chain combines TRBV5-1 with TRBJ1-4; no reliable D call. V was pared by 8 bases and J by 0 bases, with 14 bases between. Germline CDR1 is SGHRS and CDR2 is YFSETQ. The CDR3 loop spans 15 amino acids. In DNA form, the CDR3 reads TGCGCCAGGGAGCCCTTTGGTGCAACTAATGAAAAACTGTTTTTT. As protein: CAREPFGATNEKLFF.

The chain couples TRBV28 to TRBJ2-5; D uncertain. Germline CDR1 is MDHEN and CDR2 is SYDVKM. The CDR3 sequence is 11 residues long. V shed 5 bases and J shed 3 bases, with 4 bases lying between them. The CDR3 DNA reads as TGTGCCAGCAGTCGCGAAGAGACCCAGTACTTC. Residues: CASSREETQYF.

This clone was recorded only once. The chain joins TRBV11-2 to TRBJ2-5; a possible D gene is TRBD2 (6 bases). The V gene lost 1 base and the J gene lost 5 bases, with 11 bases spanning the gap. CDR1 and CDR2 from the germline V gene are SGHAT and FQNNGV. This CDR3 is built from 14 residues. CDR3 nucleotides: TGTGCCAGCAGCTTAGGGTGGGGGGTGGAGACCCAGTACTTC. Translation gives CASSLGWGVETQYF.

DNA for the CDR3: TGTGCCTGTGAGGGGGGGTCCGATAATTCACCCCTCCACTTT. This gives the protein CACEGGSDNSPLHF. V is TRBV6-5 and J is TRBJ1-6; a weak D match, TRBD1 (6 bases). Trimming stripped 11 bases from V and 5 bases from J, with 16 bases between. CDR3 length equals 14 residues. Germline V CDR1 and CDR2: MNHEY, SVGAGI.

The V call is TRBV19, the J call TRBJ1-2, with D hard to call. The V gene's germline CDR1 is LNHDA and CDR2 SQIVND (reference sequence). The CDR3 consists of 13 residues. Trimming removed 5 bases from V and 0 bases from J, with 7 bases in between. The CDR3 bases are TGTGCCAGTAGTTACAGAGCTAACTATGGCTACACCTTC. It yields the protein CASSYRANYGYTF.

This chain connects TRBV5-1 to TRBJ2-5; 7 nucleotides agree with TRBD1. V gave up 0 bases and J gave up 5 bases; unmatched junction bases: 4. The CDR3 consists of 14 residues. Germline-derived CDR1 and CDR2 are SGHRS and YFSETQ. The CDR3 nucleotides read TGCGCCAGCAGCTTGGATACAGGGGACGAGACCCAGTACTTC. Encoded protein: CASSLDTGDETQYF.

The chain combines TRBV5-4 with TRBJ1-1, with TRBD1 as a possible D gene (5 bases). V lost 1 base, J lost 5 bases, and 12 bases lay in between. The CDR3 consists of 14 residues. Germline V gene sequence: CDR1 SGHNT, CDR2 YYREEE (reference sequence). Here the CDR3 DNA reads TGTGCCAGCAGCTTGTCAGCAGGGAAGACTGAAGCTTTCTTT. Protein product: CASSLSAGKTEAFF.

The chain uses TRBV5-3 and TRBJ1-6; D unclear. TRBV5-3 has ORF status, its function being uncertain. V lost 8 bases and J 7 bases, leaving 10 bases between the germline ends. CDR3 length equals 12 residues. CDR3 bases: TGTGCCAGGGCGGGCAAGAATTCACCCCTCCACTTT. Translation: CARAGKNSPLHF.

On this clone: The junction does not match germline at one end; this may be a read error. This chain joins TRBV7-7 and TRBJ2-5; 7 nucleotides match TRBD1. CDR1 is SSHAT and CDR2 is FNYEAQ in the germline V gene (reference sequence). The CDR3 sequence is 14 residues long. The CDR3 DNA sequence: TGTGCTAGCAGCCCGACAGGGTTCGGCGAGACCCAGTACTTC. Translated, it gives CASSPTGFGETQYF.

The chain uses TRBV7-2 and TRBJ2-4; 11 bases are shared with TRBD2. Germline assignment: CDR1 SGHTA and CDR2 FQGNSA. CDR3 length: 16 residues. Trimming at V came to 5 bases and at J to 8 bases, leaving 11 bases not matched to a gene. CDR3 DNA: TGTGCCAGCAGCCTAGTAGCGGGAGGGGCCGGGGACATTCAGTACTTC. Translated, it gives CASSLVAGGAGDIQYF. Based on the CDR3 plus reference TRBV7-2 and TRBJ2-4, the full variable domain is GAGVSQSPSNKVTEKGKDVELRCDPISGHTALYWYRQSLGQGLEFLIYFQGNSAPDKSGLPSDRFSAERTGGSVSTLTIQRTQQEDSAVYLCASSLVAGGAGDIQYFGAGTRLSVL.

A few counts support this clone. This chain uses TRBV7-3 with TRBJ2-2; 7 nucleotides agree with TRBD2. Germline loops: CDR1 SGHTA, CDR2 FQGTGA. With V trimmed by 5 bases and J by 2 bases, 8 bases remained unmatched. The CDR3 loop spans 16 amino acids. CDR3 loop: CASSPGLVYNTGELFF. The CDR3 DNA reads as TGTGCCAGCAGCCCAGGACTAGTTTATAACACCGGGGAGCTGTTTTTT.

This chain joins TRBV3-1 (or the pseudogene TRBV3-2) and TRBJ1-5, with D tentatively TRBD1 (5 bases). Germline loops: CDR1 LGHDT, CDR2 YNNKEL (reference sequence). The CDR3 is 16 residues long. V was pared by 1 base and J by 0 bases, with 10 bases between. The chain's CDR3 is CASSQGPGNSNQPQHF. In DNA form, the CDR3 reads TGTGCCAGCAGCCAAGGTCCAGGGAATAGCAATCAGCCCCAGCATTTT.

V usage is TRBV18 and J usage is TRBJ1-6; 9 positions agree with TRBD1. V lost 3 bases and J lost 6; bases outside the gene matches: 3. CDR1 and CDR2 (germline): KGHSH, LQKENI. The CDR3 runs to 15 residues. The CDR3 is CASSPMTGGNSPLHF. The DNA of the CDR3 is TGTGCCAGCTCACCCATGACAGGGGGTAATTCACCCCTCCACTTT.

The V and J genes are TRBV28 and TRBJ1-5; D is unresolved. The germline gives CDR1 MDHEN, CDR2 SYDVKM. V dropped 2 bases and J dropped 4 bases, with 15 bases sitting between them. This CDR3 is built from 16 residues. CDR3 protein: CASSLTYQERNQPQHF. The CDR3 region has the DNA TGTGCCAGCAGTTTAACGTATCAGGAGCGGAATCAGCCCCAGCATTTT.

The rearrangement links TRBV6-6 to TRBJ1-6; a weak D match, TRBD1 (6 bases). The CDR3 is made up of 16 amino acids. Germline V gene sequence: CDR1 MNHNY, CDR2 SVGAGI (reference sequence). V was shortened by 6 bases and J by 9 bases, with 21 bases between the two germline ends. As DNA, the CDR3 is TGTGCCAGCAGGCCTTCAGGGGAAGGAGGCAGTTCACCCCTCCACTTT. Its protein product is CASRPSGEGGSSPLHF.

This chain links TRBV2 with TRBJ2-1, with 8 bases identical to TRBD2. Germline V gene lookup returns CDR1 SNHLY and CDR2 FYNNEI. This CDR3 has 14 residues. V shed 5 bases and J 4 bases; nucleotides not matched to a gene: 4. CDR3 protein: CASSWTSPYNEQFF. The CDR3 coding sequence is TGTGCCAGCAGTTGGACTAGCCCGTACAATGAGCAGTTCTTC.

CDR3 sequence (DNA): TGTGCCAGCAGGCGGGACAGGGTTATCAACGAGCAGTACTTC. Translated: CASRRDRVINEQYF. V is TRBV6-5 and J is TRBJ2-7; 9 nucleotides match TRBD1. Germline V lookup: CDR1 MNHEY, CDR2 SVGAGI. This CDR3 has 14 amino acids. Trimming cost V 6 bases and J 5 bases; bases outside gene matches: 8.

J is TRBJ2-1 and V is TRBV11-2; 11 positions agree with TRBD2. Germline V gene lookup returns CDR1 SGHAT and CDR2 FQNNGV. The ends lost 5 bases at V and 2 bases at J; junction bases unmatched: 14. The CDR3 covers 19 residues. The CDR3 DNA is TGTGCCAGCAGCCCCATTAGTCCAGTACTAGCGGGGGCCTACAATGAGCAGTTCTTC. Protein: CASSPISPVLAGAYNEQFF.

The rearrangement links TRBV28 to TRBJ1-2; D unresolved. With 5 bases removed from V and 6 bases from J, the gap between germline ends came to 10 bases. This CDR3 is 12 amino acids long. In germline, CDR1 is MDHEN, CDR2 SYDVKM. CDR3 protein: CASSGPGHGYTF. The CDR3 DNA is TGTGCCAGCAGTGGTCCCGGTCATGGCTACACCTTC.

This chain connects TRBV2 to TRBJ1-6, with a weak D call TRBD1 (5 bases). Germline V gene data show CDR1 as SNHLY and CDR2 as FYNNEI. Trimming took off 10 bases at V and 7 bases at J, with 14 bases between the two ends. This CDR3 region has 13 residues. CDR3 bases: TGTGCCACCTCTGCAGGGTACAATTCACCCCTCCACTTT. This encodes CATSAGYNSPLHF.

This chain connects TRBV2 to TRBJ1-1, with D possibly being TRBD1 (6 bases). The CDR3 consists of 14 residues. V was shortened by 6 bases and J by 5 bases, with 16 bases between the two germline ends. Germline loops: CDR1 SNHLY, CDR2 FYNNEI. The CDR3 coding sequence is TGTGCCAGCAGCAAACACCCTAGGGGGACTGAAGCTTTCTTT. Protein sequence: CASSKHPRGTEAFF.